The clone carrying this T cell receptor (beta chain) has more than one count but fewer than ten. As yet, its antigen is unknown. This entry belongs to a study of CD8 T cells in ankylosing spondylitis. TCRdb called the 5' RACE reads again in MiXCR, with one record for every CDR3 protein. The sample contains some 840,000 distinct CDR3 sequences, roughly 10% of which appear only once. Study-level points and caveats: About eight highly homologous variants made up a TCR beta motif that seemed to typify ankylosing spondylitis blood. Disease-associated clones were reportedly significantly overrepresented in matched ankylosing spondylitis synovial fluid.

Sequenced material: blood, either unsorted or a sorted T cell fraction (not recorded which). This sequence originates from a male donor with ankylosing spondylitis.

This CDR3 reads CASSLKPTGAEQYF. DNA for the CDR3: TGCGCCAGCAGCCTAAAACCGACAGGGGCCGAGCAGTACTTC. This chain joins TRBV4-3 and TRBJ2-7; 8 bases line up with TRBD1. The CDR3 covers 14 residues. After removal of 4 bases from V and 6 bases from J, the junction contained 8 bases not matched to a gene. Germline CDR1 and CDR2: LGHNA and YSLEER.